Presented here are 32 T cell receptor beta chains from one specimen sequenced in a study of cytomegalovirus exposure and HLA in healthy donors. Primers: 60 Vbeta forward and 13 Jbeta reverse. Method: immunoSEQ multiplex PCR; TCRdb's copy keeps in-frame clones and lacks some. This sample carries 160,000 or so clones, 75% to 85% of them seen once, and the ten largest clones take around a tenth. The sequencing sample was made of PBMCs. These receptor sequences come from a man between 45 and 60 years old in good health and CMV-seropositive.

This rearrangement joins TRBV6-5 to TRBJ2-3, with TRBD2 identical over 12 bases. Germline CDR1 is MNHEY and CDR2 is SVGAGI. V lost 5 bases and J lost 3; bases outside the gene matches: 3. The CDR3 spans 15 residues. CDR3 nucleotide sequence: TGTGCCAGCAGTAGACTAGCGGGAGAGACAGATACGCAGTATTTT. It codes for CASSRLAGETDTQYF.

The chain uses TRBV18 and TRBJ2-7, with 10 bases matching TRBD1. The germline V gene encodes CDR1 KGHSH and CDR2 LQKENI. This CDR3 spans 14 amino acids. Trimming took 2 bases from V and 5 from J; bases not matched to a gene: 3. CDR3 nucleotide sequence: TGTGCCAGCTCACCATGGGACAGGGGAAACGAGCAGTACTTC. This translates into CASSPWDRGNEQYF.

The genes are TRBV30 and TRBJ1-1; D is possibly TRBD1 (6 bases). Trimming left V 0 bases short and J 6 bases short, with 11 bases between. This CDR3 has 13 residues. Germline V CDR1 and CDR2: GTSNPN, SVGIG (reference sequence). CDR3 sequence: CAWSVGGAPEAFF. In DNA form, the CDR3 reads TGTGCCTGGAGTGTGGGGGGGGCCCCTGAAGCTTTCTTT.

The chain is built from TRBV28 and TRBJ2-5; the D gene is possibly TRBD1 (5 bases). CDR3 length equals 16 residues. The V end lost 3 bases, the J end lost 5 bases, and 19 bases lay between the germline ends. CDR1 and CDR2 from the germline V gene are MDHEN and SYDVKM. This chain's CDR3 is CASSLGRGPRFETQYF. For the CDR3, the DNA is TGTGCCAGCAGTTTGGGTAGGGGCCCCAGGTTTGAGACCCAGTACTTC.

This clone has just one count. The chain employs TRBV19 and TRBJ2-1, with 7 bases lining up with TRBD2. The V gene end was trimmed by 2 bases and the J gene end by 1 base; junction bases not matched to a gene: 14. Germline V gene data show CDR1 as LNHDA and CDR2 as SQIVND (reference sequence). The CDR3 extends over 19 amino acids. The CDR3 bases are TGTGCCAGTAGTATAAAGCCCGGGCGAGGCGGGAGTTCCTACAATGAGCAGTTCTTC. The encoded protein is CASSIKPGRGGSSYNEQFF.

V and J are TRBV10-3 and TRBJ1-5; D unclear. Trimming cost V 6 bases and J 0 bases, with 15 bases left between them. CDR1 is ENHRY, CDR2 SYGVKD, per germline. There are 16 residues in the CDR3. The CDR3 DNA is TGTGCCATCAGGGGCGGGAGGTCTAATAGCAATCAGCCCCAGCATTTT. Translating gives CAIRGGRSNSNQPQHF.

The CDR3 here is CAWSPGQELYGYTF. The CDR3 DNA sequence: TGTGCCTGGAGTCCGGGACAGGAGCTCTATGGCTACACCTTC. The V and J genes are TRBV30 and TRBJ1-2; 8 positions agree with TRBD1. Germline V gives CDR1 GTSNPN, CDR2 SVGIG (reference sequence). J gave up 4 bases and V 2 bases, and 6 bases lay outside the gene matches. The CDR3 totals 14 residues.

This chain uses TRBV7-2 with TRBJ1-1; no clear D gene. Germline V gene lookup returns CDR1 SGHTA and CDR2 FQGNSA. CDR3 size: 13 residues. V gave up 3 bases and J gave up 1 base, with 6 bases separating them. CDR3 sequence: CASSFAGNTEAFF. The DNA for the CDR3 is TGTGCCAGCAGCTTTGCAGGGAACACTGAAGCTTTCTTT.

The V call is TRBV2, the J call TRBJ1-1, with D hard to call. The CDR3 is 12 amino acids. From germline, CDR1 is SNHLY and CDR2 FYNNEI. The V and J ends lost 2 bases and 10 bases respectively, with 11 bases between them. The CDR3 DNA sequence: TGTGCCAGCAGTGAAAACCTGAGTGGAGCTTTCTTT. Translated: CASSENLSGAFF.

The chain is built from TRBV28 and TRBJ2-7, with unresolved D. V lost 7 bases and J lost 0, with 13 bases in between. The CDR3 has 14 amino acids. CDR1 MDHEN and CDR2 SYDVKM come from the germline V gene. CDR3 protein: CASTSTLNSYEQYF. The CDR3 DNA is TGTGCCAGCACCTCTACGCTGAACTCCTACGAGCAGTACTTC.

V usage is TRBV27 and J usage is TRBJ1-4, with D hard to call. Germline V lookup: CDR1 MNHEY, CDR2 SMNVEV (reference sequence). The CDR3 spans 15 residues. The V and J ends lost 5 bases and 5 bases respectively, with 15 bases between them. The CDR3 nucleotides read TGTGCCAGCAGTCCTGAGACCGGGATGAATGAAAAACTGTTTTTT. This codes for CASSPETGMNEKLFF.

The chain combines TRBV5-1 with TRBJ1-5; D unresolved. There are 13 residues in the CDR3. V lost 1 base and J 5 bases, leaving 7 bases between the germline ends. CDR1 is SGHRS and CDR2 is YFSETQ in the germline V gene. In DNA form, the CDR3 reads TGCGCCAGCAGCTTGAAAGGAGATCAGCCCCAGCATTTT. The encoded protein is CASSLKGDQPQHF.

The rearrangement joins TRBV4-1 to TRBJ2-2, with D possibly being TRBD2 (5 bases). From germline, CDR1 is MGHRA and CDR2 YSYEKL. CDR3 length: 14 residues. V dropped 0 bases and J dropped 6 bases, with 8 bases sitting between them. This CDR3 reads CASSQELDAGELFF. In nucleotides, the CDR3 is TGCGCCAGCAGCCAAGAACTAGACGCCGGGGAGCTGTTTTTT.

The J gene is TRBJ2-6, the V gene TRBV4-1, with TRBD2 matching 10 bases. The CDR3 totals 18 residues. V lost 3 bases and J lost 0; bases outside the gene matches: 5. CDR1 is MGHRA, CDR2 YSYEKL, per germline. The CDR3 spells CASSHLAGGSSGANVLTF. For the CDR3, the DNA is TGCGCCAGCAGCCACTTAGCGGGAGGCTCCTCTGGGGCCAACGTCCTGACTTTC.

The chain is built from TRBV7-9 and TRBJ2-7, with 13 bases identical to TRBD2. Trimming cost V 5 bases and J 8 bases; bases outside gene matches: 6. The germline gives CDR1 SEHNR, CDR2 FQNEAQ (reference sequence). There are 14 residues in the CDR3. The CDR3 reads CASSLGLAGEQQYF. The DNA for the CDR3 is TGTGCCAGCAGCCTCGGACTAGCGGGAGAACAGCAGTACTTC. Filled out from reference TRBV7-9 and TRBJ2-7, the complete variable domain reads DTGVSQNPRHKITKRGQNVTFRCDPISEHNRLYWYRQTLGQGPEFLTYFQNEAQLEKSRLLSDRFSAERPKGSFSTLEIQRTEQGDSAMYLCASSLGLAGEQQYFGPGTRLTVT.

There are a few counts of this clone. This rearrangement joins TRBV18 to TRBJ2-6; TRBD1 is a possible D gene (6 bases). The V and J ends lost 2 bases and 2 bases respectively, with 7 bases between them. The V gene's germline CDR1 is KGHSH and CDR2 LQKENI. The CDR3 loop spans 15 amino acids. The CDR3 nucleotides read TGTGCCAGCTCACCAGGGACAACTGGGGCCAACGTCCTGACTTTC. Its protein product is CASSPGTTGANVLTF.

CDR3 sequence: CASSLTPAEAFF. Written as DNA, the CDR3 is TGTGCCAGCAGCTTAACGCCAGCTGAAGCTTTCTTT. The chain couples TRBV5-6 to TRBJ1-1; no firm D call. Germline lookup yields CDR1 SGHDT and CDR2 YYEEEE. The V end lost 2 bases, the J end lost 6 bases, and 8 bases lay between the germline ends. CDR3 length: 12 amino acids.

This chain links TRBV6-4 with TRBJ2-1, with D possibly matching TRBD2 (5 bases). This CDR3 has 12 residues. CDR1 is MRHNA and CDR2 is SNTAGT in the germline V gene. V was clipped by 10 bases and J by 8 bases, with 15 bases between them. The CDR3, as DNA: TGTGCCACCGAGGGTACTTCCGATGAGCAGTTCTTC. This codes for CATEGTSDEQFF.

The chain couples TRBV7-9 to TRBJ2-7, with 9 positions matching TRBD2. Germline trimming cut 5 bases from V and 4 bases from J; bases unmatched to any gene: 6. CDR3 length: 14 amino acids. Germline-derived CDR1 and CDR2 are SEHNR and FQNEAQ (reference sequence). The CDR3 loop is CASSTSSGSYEQYF. In DNA form, the CDR3 reads TGTGCCAGCAGCACCAGTAGCGGGAGTTACGAGCAGTACTTC.

The genes are TRBV2 and TRBJ2-4, with 7 bases lining up with TRBD1. With 3 bases clipped from V and 7 bases from J, the junction kept 9 bases outside the gene matches. The V gene's germline CDR1 is SNHLY and CDR2 FYNNEI. The CDR3 consists of 15 residues. The CDR3 here is CASSERLAGGNIQYF. CDR3 coding DNA: TGTGCCAGCAGTGAGCGGCTAGCAGGGGGTAACATTCAGTACTTC.

The CDR3 DNA sequence: TGTGCCAGTACGGGGACAGCATCAGATACGCAGTATTTT. This gives the protein CASTGTASDTQYF. This chain links TRBV19 with TRBJ2-3, with 7 bases fitting TRBD1. Trimming cost V 7 bases and J 4 bases; bases outside gene matches: 5. CDR3 length: 13 amino acids. Germline V lookup: CDR1 LNHDA, CDR2 SQIVND (reference sequence).

The gene calls are TRBV5-1 and TRBJ2-1; D may be TRBD2 (6 bases). Germline lookup yields CDR1 SGHRS and CDR2 YFSETQ. V lost 3 bases and J lost 5, with 9 bases in between. This CDR3 has 13 residues. CDR3 bases: TGCGCCAGCAGCTCGGGACTGGACAATGAGCAGTTCTTC. It yields the protein CASSSGLDNEQFF.

V and J are TRBV7-2 and TRBJ2-1; no clear D gene. Trimming removed 0 bases from V and 7 bases from J, with 13 bases in between. CDR1 SGHTA and CDR2 FQGNSA come from the germline V gene. The CDR3 consists of 15 residues. The DNA of the CDR3 is TGTGCCAGCAGCTTAGCGGCAGGTTCGGCGAATGAGCAGTTCTTC. Translating it yields CASSLAAGSANEQFF.

V is TRBV28 and J is TRBJ1-5; 7 bases fit TRBD1. J lost 3 bases, V lost 6 bases, and 5 bases had no gene match. There are 14 residues in the CDR3. Germline CDR1 and CDR2: MDHEN and SYDVKM. The CDR3 loop reads CASRLGQVNQPQHF. The DNA for the CDR3 is TGTGCCAGCAGATTAGGACAGGTCAATCAGCCCCAGCATTTT.

V and J are TRBV10-3 and TRBJ2-2; TRBD1 is a possible D gene (5 bases). V dropped 4 bases and J dropped 3 bases, with 15 bases sitting between them. Germline CDR1 ENHRY, CDR2 SYGVKD. The CDR3 runs 16 residues. The CDR3 reads CAISGGGRGDTGELFF. DNA of the CDR3: TGTGCCATCAGTGGTGGTGGTAGGGGCGACACCGGGGAGCTGTTTTTT.

The chain is built from TRBV6-5 and TRBJ2-5, with D possibly TRBD2 on 6 matching bases. Trimming removed 4 bases at V and 7 bases at J, with 22 bases between. Germline V gives CDR1 MNHEY, CDR2 SVGAGI. The CDR3 runs to 16 residues. In DNA, the CDR3 is TGTGCCAGCAGTTCCCAATACACGGGAGAATCCGGGACCCAGTACTTC. It specifies CASSSQYTGESGTQYF.

CDR3 sequence reads: CASSLDRGQSGNTIYF. DNA of the CDR3: TGTGCCAGCAGCTTGGACAGGGGGCAATCTGGAAACACCATATATTTT. This chain connects TRBV5-4 to TRBJ1-3; 9 bases match TRBD1. Trimming at V came to 0 bases and at J to 1 base, leaving 2 bases not matched to a gene. The CDR3 is 16 amino acids. CDR1 SGHNT and CDR2 YYREEE come from the germline V gene (reference sequence).

This clone was counted a few times. The CDR3 region is CASSQEEGGWGTEAFF. CDR3 sequence (DNA): TGCGCCAGCAGCCAAGAAGAGGGAGGGTGGGGTACTGAAGCTTTCTTT. The chain carries TRBV4-3 and TRBJ1-1; D gene ambiguous. The germline gives CDR1 LGHNA, CDR2 YSLEER. Trimming pared 0 bases from V and 5 bases from J, leaving 16 bases between. This CDR3 region has 16 residues.

This clone came up a few times. CDR3 sequence: CASSMTVSSYEQYF. The CDR3 coding sequence is TGTGCCAGCAGTATGACAGTCTCCTCCTACGAGCAGTACTTC. The chain recombines TRBV28 with TRBJ2-7, with D perhaps matching TRBD1 (5 bases). Per the germline V gene, CDR1 is MDHEN and CDR2 is SYDVKM. Trimming stripped 5 bases from V and 0 bases from J, with 11 bases between. This CDR3 region has 14 residues.

The V call is TRBV6-4, the J call TRBJ2-1, with 11 bases identical to TRBD2. Trimming removed 6 bases from V and 5 bases from J; junction bases left unmatched: 6. Germline V CDR1 and CDR2: MRHNA, SNTAGT. The CDR3 contains 15 residues. The CDR3 protein is CASSPGTSGHNEQFF. In DNA form, the CDR3 reads TGTGCCAGCAGCCCCGGGACTAGCGGCCACAATGAGCAGTTCTTC.

The chain employs TRBV5-1 and TRBJ2-7, with 7 nucleotides matching TRBD2. After removal of 0 bases from V and 3 bases from J, the junction contained 3 bases not matched to a gene. Germline V CDR1 and CDR2: SGHRS, YFSETQ. This CDR3 region has 14 residues. As DNA, the CDR3 is TGCGCCAGCAGCTTGGAAGGGAGGGACTACGAGCAGTACTTC. Its protein is CASSLEGRDYEQYF.

V gene TRBV7-2 combines with J gene TRBJ2-1; 9 bases fit TRBD2. Germline V gene sequence: CDR1 SGHTA, CDR2 FQGNSA. CDR3 length: 16 amino acids. Germline trimming cut 5 bases from V and 9 bases from J; bases unmatched to any gene: 14. The CDR3 nucleotides read TGTGCCAGCAGCATAGGCCACAGCGGGGGGTCGGGTGAGCAGTTCTTC. Its translation: CASSIGHSGGSGEQFF.